These 19 T cell receptor beta chains originate from one sample sequenced in a study of T cells in Graves' hyperthyroidism and ophthalmopathy. The investigators amplified TCR beta CDR3 regions from RNA transcripts. HTBI primers were employed in a first-round RT-PCR of the TCR CDR3. TCRdb re-derived calls from the multiplex PCR reads in MiXCR, one entry per CDR3 protein. The table includes 40,000 or so distinct CDR3 sequences, around half detected once. Sequenced: blood. Receptors were obtained from a woman aged 45-65 years with Graves' hyperthyroidism that later progressed to Graves' ophthalmopathy.

The V and J genes are TRBV4-1 and TRBJ2-5, with 9 nucleotides matching TRBD1. Germline V CDR1 and CDR2: MGHRA, YSYEKL. This CDR3 is built from 15 residues. V trimming: 4 bases; J trimming: 5 bases; junction bases outside the gene matches: 8. CDR3 region: CASSPPGQGRETQYF. The DNA for the CDR3 is TGCGCCAGCAGCCCACCCGGACAGGGGCGCGAGACCCAGTACTTC.

In its sample, this clonotype was seen many times. The chain links TRBV11-3 to TRBJ2-2, with unresolved D. This CDR3 has 15 residues. CDR1 and CDR2 (germline): SGHNT, YENEEA. The V gene lost 3 bases and the J gene lost 0 bases, with 8 bases spanning the gap. The DNA of the CDR3 is TGTGCCAGCAGCTTCGTGACAACGAACACCGGGGAGCTGTTTTTT. It encodes CASSFVTTNTGELFF. Supplemented by reference TRBV11-3 and TRBJ2-2, the full variable domain reads EAGVVQSPRYKIIEKKQPVAFWCNPISGHNTLYWYLQNLGQGPELLIRYENEEAVDDSQLPKDRFSAERLKGVDSTLKIQPAELGDSAVYLCASSFVTTNTGELFFGEGSRLTVL.

This clonotype was recorded once. Without the conserved terminal phenylalanine or tryptophan, this CDR3 likely stems from a read error. It is unclear where the CDR3 begins or ends on the DNA, so no DNA is shown, and the CDR3 is as TCRdb lists it. CDR3 protein: CASSFLRGLAST. The V and J genes are TRBV6-2 or TRBV6-3 and TRBJ2-1; TRBD2 reflects the table's D call only, with no check against the DNA. Both ends counted, the CDR3 spans 12 residues. Germline assignment: CDR1 MNHEY and CDR2 SVGEGT.

Remarks on this clonotype: Compared with germline, one end of the junction differs, possibly owing to a read error. This rearrangement joins TRBV19 to TRBJ1-1; a weak D match, TRBD1 (5 bases). Germline CDR1 reads LNHDA; CDR2 reads SQIVND (reference sequence). The CDR3 covers 14 residues. The CDR3 spells CASSIGHRNTEAPF. In DNA form, the CDR3 reads TGTGCCAGTAGTATTGGACACCGGAACACTGAAGCTCCCTTT.

There are many counts of this clonotype. The chain couples TRBV11-2 to TRBJ2-7, with D perhaps given as TRBD1 or TRBD2 (5 bases each). CDR1 is SGHAT, CDR2 FQNNGV, per germline. The ends were cut back, 4 bases at V and 7 bases at J, with 17 bases in the middle. The length of the CDR3 is 14 residues. CDR3 nucleotide sequence: TGTGCCAGCAGCTACGGGACCCAGGCGAGGGAGCAGTACTTC. It codes for CASSYGTQAREQYF.

This clonotype showed up many times. The chain carries TRBV4-1 and TRBJ2-2, with D possibly matching TRBD2 (6 bases). This CDR3 has 18 residues. The germline CDR1 and CDR2 sequences are MGHRA and YSYEKL. Trimming left V 0 bases short and J 8 bases short, with 22 bases between. The CDR3 region is CASSQDPEGRKLTGELFF. The CDR3 coding sequence is TGCGCCAGCAGCCAAGATCCGGAGGGCAGAAAATTGACTGGGGAGCTGTTTTTT.

The CDR3 loop reads CASSLRLAGVYEQYF. The CDR3 coding sequence is TGTGCCAGCAGCTTGCGACTAGCGGGAGTCTACGAGCAGTACTTC. The chain has TRBV5-4 and TRBJ2-7; 12 nucleotides align to TRBD2. Trimming removed 1 base from V and 3 bases from J; junction bases left unmatched: 2. The V gene's germline CDR1 is SGHNT and CDR2 YYREEE (reference sequence). The CDR3 has 15 amino acids.

The sample holds many counts of this clonotype. The chain combines TRBV11-2 with TRBJ2-5; 7 nucleotides line up with TRBD2. Germline loops: CDR1 SGHAT, CDR2 FQNNGV. The ends lost 5 bases at V and 4 bases at J; junction bases unmatched: 16. The CDR3 spans 17 residues. This CDR3 reads CASSDARRLADSETQYF. CDR3 DNA sequence: TGTGCCAGCAGCGACGCCAGACGACTAGCAGATTCAGAGACCCAGTACTTC.

This clonotype was counted many times. The chain combines TRBV11-3 with TRBJ2-2; unclear D gene. Germline V lookup: CDR1 SGHNT, CDR2 YENEEA. CDR3 length equals 16 residues. V gave up 1 base and J gave up 0 bases, with 9 bases separating them. This CDR3 reads CASSLVGSANTGELFF. DNA for the CDR3: TGTGCCAGCAGCTTAGTGGGGTCGGCGAACACCGGGGAGCTGTTTTTT.

This clonotype was found many times. The chain joins TRBV3-1 to TRBJ1-6; D might be TRBD1 (5 bases). The CDR3 contains 14 residues. Germline CDR1 is LGHDT and CDR2 is YNNKEL (reference sequence). Trimming shortened V by 4 bases and J by 10 bases, and 14 bases separated the two germline ends. This CDR3 is CASSPTDGGSPLHF. Here the CDR3 DNA reads TGTGCCAGCAGCCCGACGGACGGGGGGTCACCCCTCCACTTT.

This clonotype occurred many times. V and J are TRBV12-3 or TRBV12-4 and TRBJ1-2; 7 bases fit TRBD1. The CDR3 runs to 15 residues. With 1 base clipped from V and 3 bases from J, the junction kept 5 bases outside the gene matches. The CDR3 here is CASSLVQGTDYGYTF. The CDR3 bases are TGTGCCAGCAGTTTAGTACAGGGGACCGACTATGGCTACACCTTC.

This clonotype was counted many times. This sequence joins TRBV12-3 or TRBV12-4 and TRBJ2-7, with 12 bases that match TRBD1. The CDR3 spans 19 residues. With V trimmed by 7 bases and J by 4 bases, 20 bases remained unmatched. The CDR3 coding sequence is TGTGCCAGCACCTGGGGCCCTTTGGGGACAGGGGGCGCGGGGTACGAGCAGTACTTC. As protein: CASTWGPLGTGGAGYEQYF.

In its sample, this clonotype was seen many times. The chain has TRBV7-3 and TRBJ2-1; D remains ambiguous. This CDR3 has 14 residues. Deletions cut 1 base from V and 3 bases from J, with 7 bases between. The germline V gene has CDR1 SGHTA and CDR2 FQGTGA. The CDR3 DNA follows: TGTGCCAGCAGCTTAAATTCTCTCTACAATGAGCAGTTCTTC. This encodes CASSLNSLYNEQFF.

The chain joins TRBV11-3 to TRBJ1-2; 7 nucleotides align to TRBD1. J was trimmed by 8 bases and V by 3 bases; bases with no gene match: 3. The CDR3 runs 12 residues. The germline gives CDR1 SGHNT, CDR2 YENEEA. DNA for the CDR3: TGTGCCAGCAGCTTCGGGACAGAGGGCTACACCTTC. Its translation: CASSFGTEGYTF.

The chain has TRBV11-3 and TRBJ2-3; 10 bases are shared with TRBD1. V dropped 3 bases and J dropped 11; count of bases not matched to a gene: 14. Germline values: CDR1 SGHNT, CDR2 YENEEA. This CDR3 has 16 amino acids. The CDR3 region is CASSFVRDRGVGEQYF. The CDR3, as DNA: TGTGCCAGCAGCTTTGTGCGGGACAGGGGTGTGGGTGAGCAGTATTTT.

The genes are TRBV19 and TRBJ2-3; D unresolved. Trimming shortened V by 4 bases and J by 6 bases, and 14 bases separated the two germline ends. The germline CDR1 and CDR2 sequences are LNHDA and SQIVND (reference sequence). This CDR3 has 14 residues. DNA for the CDR3: TGTGCCAGTAGTACTGGACCACACGCCGATACGCAGTATTTT. Residues: CASSTGPHADTQYF.

The V and J genes are TRBV9 and TRBJ1-6, with D unclear. In germline, CDR1 is SGDLS, CDR2 YYNGEE. CDR3 length: 17 amino acids. V was pared by 0 bases and J by 9 bases, with 19 bases between. Written as DNA, the CDR3 is TGTGCCAGCAGCGTAGAGGTAGCGGGAGACCAAATTTCACCCCTCCACTTT. It encodes CASSVEVAGDQISPLHF. Looking up the rest from reference TRBV9 and TRBJ1-6 gives the full variable domain: DSGVTQTPKHLITATGQRVTLRCSPRSGDLSVYWYQQSLDQGLQFLIQYYNGEERAKGNILERFSAQQFPDLHSELNLSSLELGDSALYFCASSVEVAGDQISPLHFGNGTRLTVT.

This clonotype was observed many times. This chain links TRBV30 with TRBJ2-1; D may be TRBD1 (6 bases). Germline V gene sequence: CDR1 GTSNPN, CDR2 SVGIG (reference sequence). This CDR3 has 11 residues. V lost 0 bases to trimming and J lost 15 bases, with 12 bases between them. CDR3 in DNA: TGTGCCTGGAGTGTTGAATCAGGGGCGTTCTTC. Its protein product is CAWSVESGAFF.

This clonotype was seen many times. The chain employs TRBV12-3 or TRBV12-4 and TRBJ2-2, with D possibly matching TRBD1 (6 bases). V lost 7 bases and J 7 bases, leaving 16 bases between the germline ends. The CDR3 sequence is 14 residues long. The CDR3 nucleotides are TGTGCCAGCACTTTGGGGGCGCGTCTCGGGGAGCTGTTTTTT. Protein sequence: CASTLGARLGELFF.